This T cell receptor beta chain stems from a study of T cells in Graves' hyperthyroidism and ophthalmopathy. Template material for amplifying TCR beta CDR3 regions consisted of RNA transcripts. Primed by the HTBI set, a first-round RT-PCR was run on the TCR CDR3. One entry per CDR3 protein, called by TCRdb with MiXCR from the multiplex PCR reads. This table has approximately 600,000 distinct CDR3 sequences, roughly 13% appearing once. Whole-study results and caveats: Appearing also in blood were most of the thyroid clonotypes expanded above 0.001.

This clonotype was seen a few times. Its antigen is currently unknown. Deletions cut 0 bases from V and 4 bases from J, with 9 bases between. CDR3 size: 14 residues. Germline CDR1 SEHNR, CDR2 FQNEAQ (reference sequence). The sequencing input was blood. This receptor was identified in a woman in her twenties or thirties with Graves' hyperthyroidism that later progressed to Graves' ophthalmopathy. The chain couples TRBV7-9 to TRBJ1-1; no definite D call. CDR3 coding DNA: TGTGCCAGCAGCTTAGCGTCGGTGGGCACTGAAGCTTTCTTT. Amino acid sequence: CASSLASVGTEAFF. Full variable domain (missing parts from reference TRBV7-9 and TRBJ1-1): DTGVSQNPRHKITKRGQNVTFRCDPISEHNRLYWYRQTLGQGPEFLTYFQNEAQLEKSRLLSDRFSAERPKGSFSTLEIQRTEQGDSAMYLCASSLASVGTEAFFGQGTRLTVV.